This is a list of T cell receptor beta chains from one sample in a study of patients and donors after allogeneic stem cell transplantation. TCRdb re-called the RT-PCR reads with MiXCR, one entry per CDR3 protein. The sample includes some 960,000 distinct CDR3 sequences, approximately 19% seen only once; the top ten take 6%. The source material was blood, either unsorted or a sorted T cell fraction (not recorded which). The receptors were gathered from a human donor who was either an allogeneic HSCT recipient or a stem cell or donor lymphocyte infusion donor (not recorded which). It is not recorded whose cells these are; they may come from a transplant donor. Each CDR3 is given with its conserved first and last residue. The D gene is left open where the match is weak. Clone size, where shown, is once, few, many, or a class for clones that have expanded.

cdr3_nt	cdr3_aa	d_call	clone_size	v_call	j_call
TGTGCCAGCAGGGCGGGACTCCTGAACACTGAAGCTTTCTTT	CASRAGLLNTEAFF	.	few	TRBV12-3/TRBV12-4	TRBJ1-1
TGCAGCGTCGCCAGGACGATTTCATCCGAGGCTTTCTTT	CSVARTISSEAFF	.	few	TRBV29-1	TRBJ1-1
TGTGCCAGCAGCCAAGATGGGCCAGGGGGATTTAACTATGGCTACACCTTC	CASSQDGPGGFNYGYTF	TRBD1	.	TRBV4-2	TRBJ1-2
TGTGCCAGCAGCTACCCTCGCGGGTCTGGGGCCAACGTCCTGACTTTC	CASSYPRGSGANVLTF	.	few	TRBV7-2	TRBJ2-6
TGTGCCAGCAGCGCAACATCTGGGTACCAAGAGACCCAGTACTTC	CASSATSGYQETQYF	.	once	TRBV7-8	TRBJ2-5
TGTGCCAGCAGTTACTCGACGTCTTGGGGGAACACCGGGGAGCTGTTTTTT	CASSYSTSWGNTGELFF	.	.	TRBV6-5	TRBJ2-2
TGTGCCAGCAGCTTCGGGGGGGCCCTGGGACGGGAGCAGTTCTTC	CASSFGGALGREQFF	TRBD2	few	TRBV7-2	TRBJ2-1
TGCGCCAGCAGGCAGGAAGAGTTGGAAAAACTGTTTTTT	CASRQEELEKLFF	.	.	TRBV4-1	TRBJ1-4
TGTGCCAGCAGTCCTTTGCCGGGACAGCGGAATGAAAAACTGTTTTTT	CASSPLPGQRNEKLFF	TRBD1	.	TRBV6-1	TRBJ1-4
TGTGCCAGCAGTCGCCGCTTGGGGGGGCAGAACACCGGGGAGCTGTTTTTT	CASSRRLGGQNTGELFF	.	.	TRBV12-3/TRBV12-4	TRBJ2-2
TGTGCCAGCAGCCCCCAACAGGGGTTTAACTATGGCTACACCTTC	CASSPQQGFNYGYTF	TRBD1	few	TRBV9	TRBJ1-2
TGTGCCAGCAGCCCGGGACTAGCGGGAGGCACCGGGGAGCTGTTTTTT	CASSPGLAGGTGELFF	TRBD2	many	TRBV12-3/TRBV12-4	TRBJ2-2
TGTGCCATCTCCTCGCCGGGACGGATATCCTACGAGCAGTACTTC	CAISSPGRISYEQYF	.	.	TRBV10-3	TRBJ2-7
TGTGCCAGCAGTTTGACCGAGGGTGAGCAGTTCTTC	CASSLTEGEQFF	.	.	TRBV7-9	TRBJ2-1
TGTGCCGGGAGCGGGGCGAATACAGATACGCAGTATTTT	CAGSGANTDTQYF	TRBD2	few	TRBV6-2/TRBV6-3	TRBJ2-3
TGTGCCAGCAGTTTAGAGACAGGCGGTAATCAGCCCCAGCATTTT	CASSLETGGNQPQHF	.	.	TRBV12-3/TRBV12-4	TRBJ1-5
TGTGCCATCAGTGAATTCGCCGAGACCCAGTACTTC	CAISEFAETQYF	.	.	TRBV10-3	TRBJ2-5
TGTGCCAGCAGCTTGGCACCCTTGAGGTGGACAGATACGCAGTATTTT	CASSLAPLRWTDTQYF	.	few	TRBV11-2	TRBJ2-3
TGTGCCACCAGTGATTGGACTAGCGGGAACACAGATACGCAGTATTTT	CATSDWTSGNTDTQYF	TRBD2	few	TRBV24-1	TRBJ2-3
TGCGCCAGCAGCTTGGCCTCTGGGACAGGGCCATCTGGCTACACCTTC	CASSLASGTGPSGYTF	TRBD1	few	TRBV5-1	TRBJ1-2
TGTGCCAGCAGTTACTCGATAGGGACTAGGCTCTACAATGAGCAGTTCTTC	CASSYSIGTRLYNEQFF	TRBD2	.	TRBV6-2/TRBV6-3	TRBJ2-1
TGTGCCAGCAACCCAGAGATGCCTGGAAACACCATATATTTT	CASNPEMPGNTIYF	.	few	TRBV21-1	TRBJ1-3
TGTGCCAGCAACCCGGGACAGGGACTCTGGGAGCTGTTTTTT	CASNPGQGLWELFF	TRBD1	many	TRBV12-3/TRBV12-4	TRBJ2-2
TGTGCCAGCAGTTATGGGACGCTCTACGGTGAAGCTTTCTTT	CASSYGTLYGEAFF	.	few	TRBV2	TRBJ1-1
TGTGCCAGCAGCCCATTATCGGGGGGGCCAGATACGCAGTATTTT	CASSPLSGGPDTQYF	TRBD2	.	TRBV27	TRBJ2-3
TGTGCCACCAGTGATAGCTTCCCGGGACGGTCTAGGGATGAGCAGTTCTTC	CATSDSFPGRSRDEQFF	.	few	TRBV24-1	TRBJ2-1
TGCAGTGCTAGGGCTAGGTGGATCAATCAGCCCCAGCATTTT	CSARARWINQPQHF	.	.	TRBV20-1	TRBJ1-5
TGTGCCAGCAGCGTAGAGGCATCCTCCTATAATTCACCCCTCCACTTT	CASSVEASSYNSPLHF	.	few	TRBV9	TRBJ1-6
TGTGCCAGCAGCCAAGAGCGGGCAGGGTGGGAGACTAATGAAAAACTGTTTTTT	CASSQERAGWETNEKLFF	.	.	TRBV4-2	TRBJ1-4
TGTGCCAGCAGTTTAGATAGGCTCTACTATGGCTACACCTTC	CASSLDRLYYGYTF	.	few	TRBV27	TRBJ1-2
TGCAGTGCTCGAAGCGGGAAGAACACCGGGGAGCTGTTTTTT	CSARSGKNTGELFF	TRBD2	.	TRBV20-1	TRBJ2-2
TGCGCCAGCAGACGGGACAGCCTATCCTACGAGCAGTACTTC	CASRRDSLSYEQYF	TRBD1	few	TRBV5-1	TRBJ2-7
TGTGCCAGCAGCTCGCTCTTACCCATCCGGACAGGGCGCTACGAGCAGTACTTC	CASSSLLPIRTGRYEQYF	TRBD1	few	TRBV11-1	TRBJ2-7
TGCAGTGCTAGAGATGCGGGACAGGGGGCCAACACTGAAGCTTTCTTT	CSARDAGQGANTEAFF	TRBD1	.	TRBV20-1	TRBJ1-1
TGTGCCACCTCAACTAGGACAGCAACTAATGAAAAACTGTTTTTT	CATSTRTATNEKLFF	.	.	TRBV7-9	TRBJ1-4
TGTGCCAGCAGCTTAGGGAACGGGTTCGACGGCTACACCTTC	CASSLGNGFDGYTF	.	few	TRBV11-2	TRBJ1-2
TGCAGTGCTAGGATACAGGGCCTCACCGGGGAGCTGTTTTTT	CSARIQGLTGELFF	.	few	TRBV20-1	TRBJ2-2
TGTGCCAGCAGTGAAAGCGGGGGGTTGAGTGAGCAGTTCTTC	CASSESGGLSEQFF	TRBD2	.	TRBV25-1	TRBJ2-1
TGCAGTGCTAGAGAGGCCCGTGGCTCACAAGAGACCCAGTACTTC	CSAREARGSQETQYF	.	.	TRBV20-1	TRBJ2-5
TGTGCCAGCAGTTCCGGGTCGGGGTCCTACGAGCAGTACTTC	CASSSGSGSYEQYF	.	few	TRBV5-6	TRBJ2-7